This T cell receptor (beta chain) comes out of a study of CD8 T cells in Susac syndrome. The sequenced target, TCR beta, came from blood CD8+ and CD4+ T cells. Multiple sclerosis controls were treatment-naive patients with stable or active relapsing-remitting disease. CDR1 SQVTM and CDR2 ANQGSEA come from the germline V gene. The CDR3 is 13 residues long. The V segment lost 4 bases and the J segment 5 bases; nucleotides outside the gene matches: 7. The RNA input was about 0.45 to 1 ug, and it was reverse transcribed with random hexamers. TCR beta CDR3 was amplified by immunoSEQ covering 54 Vbeta and 13 Jbeta. TCRdb fed the immunoSEQ multiplex PCR reads into MiXCR, producing one record per CDR3 protein. Among about 280,000 distinct CDR3 sequences listed, approximately 81% were seen once.

This receptor was identified in a human donor with multiple sclerosis. The chain combines TRBV29-1 with TRBJ1-2; 7 bases map to TRBD1. Sample: CD8+ T cells from PBMCs. The CDR3 coding sequence is TGCAGCGTTGGGGCAGGGGGATCTTATGGCTACACCTTC. As protein: CSVGAGGSYGYTF.